The clone carrying this T cell receptor (beta chain) appeared a few times. One entry per CDR3 protein, called by TCRdb with MiXCR from the 5' RACE reads. The sample shows 500,000 to 650,000 distinct CDR3 sequences, around 12% of them seen only once. This sample is drawn from a study of T cells after yellow fever vaccination. Germline V CDR1 and CDR2: SGHNT, YYREEE (reference sequence). The V end was cut by 4 bases, the J end by 12 bases, with 14 bases between. The length of the CDR3 is 12 residues. This chain joins TRBV5-4 and TRBJ2-1, with D unresolved. The sequencing here drew on PBMCs, taken on the day of the yellow fever booster vaccination. The clonotype was recovered from a man younger than 45 who received the YFV17D yellow fever vaccine. In DNA form, the CDR3 reads TGTGCCAGCAGCCCTCAAGATGGTGTGCAGTTCTTC. Translated: CASSPQDGVQFF. Full variable domain (missing parts from reference TRBV5-4 and TRBJ2-1): ETGVTQSPTHLIKTRGQQVTLRCSSQSGHNTVSWYQQALGQGPQFIFQYYREEENGRGNFPPRFSGLQFPNYSSELNVNALELDDSALYLCASSPQDGVQFFGPGTRLTVL.